The sequence of this T cell receptor beta chain was determined in a study of PD-L1 blockade in urothelial cancer. The overall study: Each patient had 0 to 3 earlier chemotherapy regimens. Study-level points and caveats: Durable-benefit cases showed more tumor-associated blood clone expansion at 3 weeks.

Comments on this clone: Its matching antigen is unknown.

Some clones are missing from TCRdb's copy, which holds only in-frame ones; the method was immunoSEQ multiplex PCR. Among fewer than 40,000 clones listed, more than 80% were seen once. The germline CDR1 and CDR2 sequences are MNHEY and SVGAGI. This CDR3 comprises 13 residues. V gave up 4 bases and J gave up 5 bases, with 8 bases separating them. Each patient's cancer was a locally advanced or metastatic urothelial carcinoma. Each individual provided 1 to 8 samples (taken pretreatment and on-treatment). The rearrangement links TRBV6-5 to TRBJ2-2; a weak D match, TRBD2 (5 bases). This material consisted of PBMCs, taken around atezolizumab (anti-PD-L1) treatment. This receptor was obtained from a man between 65 and 85 years old with urothelial cancer. CDR3 residues: CASSSAATGELFF. CDR3 bases: TGTGCCAGCAGTTCAGCGGCTACCGGGGAGCTGTTTTTT.